The 21 T cell receptor beta chains below were found in one sample sequenced in a study of blood T cells in healthy people across ages. Primers used in a second PCR of roughly 7 to 11 cycles were a sample-barcoded 5' primer and a J-beta primer mix. TCRdb itself ran the 5' RACE reads through MiXCR, one entry per CDR3 protein. Of approximately 900,000 distinct CDR3 sequences in the sample, around 48% were seen once. The sequenced material came from blood. Receptors originate from a man in his thirties or forties in good health.

This clonotype was detected only a few times. The chain joins TRBV9 to TRBJ1-6, with 8 bases fitting TRBD1. There are 16 residues in the CDR3. Germline CDR1 and CDR2: SGDLS and YYNGEE. J was trimmed by 5 bases and V by 4 bases; bases with no gene match: 8. Here the CDR3 DNA reads TGTGCCAGCAGCACCGGGACAGGTGGGGATAATTCACCCCTCCACTTT. Translated, it gives CASSTGTGGDNSPLHF.

This clonotype appeared a few times. This sequence joins TRBV10-3 and TRBJ2-3, with 11 bases matching TRBD2. The CDR3 has 15 amino acids. CDR1 and CDR2 (germline): ENHRY, SYGVKD. V shed 7 bases and J 2 bases; nucleotides not matched to a gene: 5. The CDR3 sequence is CAITGTSGDTDTQYF. Here the CDR3 DNA reads TGTGCCATCACCGGGACTAGCGGAGACACAGATACGCAGTATTTT.

The rearrangement uses TRBV6-1 and TRBJ2-5, with 7 bases identical to TRBD2. V lost 7 bases to trimming and J lost 1 base; unmatched junction nucleotides: 6. The germline CDR1 and CDR2 sequences are MNHNS and SASEGT. This CDR3 is built from 14 residues. CDR3 DNA: TGTGCCAGCAAGAGCGGGGCAGCCCAAGAGACCCAGTACTTC. It translates to CASKSGAAQETQYF.

This clonotype occurred a few times. The chain has TRBV28 and TRBJ2-5; tentatively, D is TRBD1 or TRBD2 (6 bases each). The CDR3 runs to 14 residues. Trimming took 7 bases from V and 1 from J, leaving 13 bases between them. CDR1 is MDHEN, CDR2 SYDVKM, per germline. This CDR3 reads CASIAGTLQETQYF. CDR3 sequence (DNA): TGTGCCAGCATTGCGGGGACACTCCAAGAGACCCAGTACTTC. Filled out from reference TRBV28 and TRBJ2-5, the complete variable domain reads DVKVTQSSRYLVKRTGEKVFLECVQDMDHENMFWYRQDPGLGLRLIYFSYDVKMKEKGDIPEGYSVSREKKERFSLILESASTNQTSMYLCASIAGTLQETQYFGPGTRLLVL.

The chain couples TRBV9 to TRBJ2-7, with D hard to call. The CDR3 loop spans 13 amino acids. Trimming took off 0 bases at V and 3 bases at J, with 7 bases between the two ends. Germline CDR1 is SGDLS and CDR2 is YYNGEE. CDR3 nucleotide sequence: TGTGCCAGCAGCGTAGTGCCAGACTACGAGCAGTACTTC. Its translation: CASSVVPDYEQYF.

This clonotype was detected a few times. This chain joins TRBV7-9 and TRBJ2-1; D is unresolved. This CDR3 is built from 17 residues. V gave up 6 bases and J gave up 9 bases, with 27 bases separating them. The germline V gene encodes CDR1 SEHNR and CDR2 FQNEAQ (reference sequence). The chain's CDR3 is CASRSDYRKPTVVEQFF. CDR3 nucleotides: TGTGCCAGCAGGTCCGATTATCGGAAGCCAACGGTAGTTGAGCAGTTCTTC.

V is TRBV28 and J is TRBJ1-1; D is unclear. Trimming cost V 3 bases and J 7 bases, with 9 bases left between them. CDR1 and CDR2 from the germline V gene are MDHEN and SYDVKM. The CDR3 sequence is 12 residues long. CDR3 amino acids: CASSFTELEAFF. As DNA, the CDR3 is TGTGCCAGCAGTTTCACCGAACTTGAAGCTTTCTTT.

The chain is built from TRBV7-9 and TRBJ2-1, with a tentative D call TRBD1 (5 bases). CDR3 size: 16 residues. Germline CDR1 is SEHNR and CDR2 is FQNEAQ (reference sequence). Trimming shortened V by 3 bases and J by 10 bases, and 22 bases separated the two germline ends. The CDR3 spells CASSFTTGSANEEQFF. The CDR3 DNA reads TGTGCCAGCAGCTTTACTACAGGATCCGCTAATGAGGAGCAGTTCTTC. Full variable domain (missing parts from reference TRBV7-9 and TRBJ2-1): DTGVSQNPRHKITKRGQNVTFRCDPISEHNRLYWYRQTLGQGPEFLTYFQNEAQLEKSRLLSDRFSAERPKGSFSTLEIQRTEQGDSAMYLCASSFTTGSANEEQFFGPGTRLTVL.

This chain joins TRBV28 and TRBJ2-1; TRBD2 matches at 11 bases. CDR1 and CDR2 from the germline V gene are MDHEN and SYDVKM. Trimming took 8 bases from V and 2 from J; bases not matched to a gene: 5. The CDR3 totals 15 residues. As DNA, the CDR3 is TGTGCCAGCGGGTCTAGCGGGGGGACCTACAATGAGCAGTTCTTC. Amino acid sequence: CASGSSGGTYNEQFF.

The V call is TRBV29-1, the J call TRBJ1-1; D remains ambiguous. The V end was cut by 8 bases, the J end by 5 bases, with 18 bases between. The CDR3 runs 13 residues. CDR1 is SQVTM and CDR2 is ANQGSEA in the germline V gene. Here the CDR3 reads CSLRPYRGTEAFF. CDR3 sequence (DNA): TGCAGCTTACGACCGTACCGGGGAACTGAAGCTTTCTTT.

The CDR3: CASSHGGTGRQPQHF. Written as DNA, the CDR3 is TGTGCCAGCAGCCACGGGGGGACAGGGAGACAGCCCCAGCATTTT. This chain connects TRBV6-9 to TRBJ1-5; 9 bases align to TRBD1. The CDR3 covers 15 residues. From germline, CDR1 is MNHGY and CDR2 SVAAGI. The junction had 10 bases not matched to a gene; V was cut back by 6 bases and J by 7 bases.

The V call is TRBV7-9, the J call TRBJ2-5; D is uncertain. This CDR3 has 16 amino acids. Trimming stripped 5 bases from V and 2 bases from J, with 18 bases between. CDR1 SEHNR and CDR2 FQNEAQ come from the germline V gene (reference sequence). This CDR3 reads CASSPRVQETQETQYF. CDR3 in DNA: TGTGCCAGCAGCCCCCGAGTGCAGGAAACACAAGAGACCCAGTACTTC.

This rearrangement joins TRBV10-3 to TRBJ1-2; possible D gene TRBD1, 5 bases. V shed 5 bases and J shed 6 bases, with 10 bases lying between them. This CDR3 is 12 amino acids long. Germline CDR1 is ENHRY and CDR2 is SYGVKD. CDR3 in DNA: TGTGCCATCAGTCCCGGAGGGGATGGCTACACCTTC. This encodes CAISPGGDGYTF.

The chain couples TRBV28 to TRBJ1-5; D perhaps matches TRBD1 (5 bases). Germline-derived CDR1 and CDR2 are MDHEN and SYDVKM. The length of the CDR3 is 17 residues. V was trimmed by 1 base and J by 5 bases, leaving 18 bases between them. The CDR3 region is CASSLYGMTAPHQPQHF. DNA of the CDR3: TGTGCCAGCAGTTTATATGGGATGACAGCTCCCCATCAGCCCCAGCATTTT.

The CDR3 sequence is CASRLRDRGFHEQYF. The CDR3 region has the DNA TGTGCCAGCAGACTCCGGGACAGGGGTTTCCACGAGCAGTACTTC. The V and J genes are TRBV28 and TRBJ2-4, with 10 nucleotides matching TRBD1. The tail of the sequence fits TRBJ2-7 better, so the J call may be wrong. The CDR3 has 15 amino acids. The V gene's germline CDR1 is MDHEN and CDR2 SYDVKM.

The V call is TRBV6-2 or TRBV6-3, the J call TRBJ1-1, with unresolved D. Trimming pared 3 bases from V and 6 bases from J, leaving 5 bases between. Germline V gives CDR1 MNHEY, CDR2 SVGEGT. The CDR3 totals 11 residues. This CDR3 reads CASSYDSEAFF. The DNA of the CDR3 is TGTGCCAGCAGTTATGACTCTGAAGCTTTCTTT.

This rearrangement joins TRBV6-5 to TRBJ2-3, with 8 bases aligning to TRBD1. With 5 bases clipped from V and 6 bases from J, the junction kept 7 bases outside the gene matches. Germline V gene data show CDR1 as MNHEY and CDR2 as SVGAGI. The CDR3 sequence is 14 residues long. In DNA, the CDR3 is TGTGCCAGCAGTGCGAGGACAGGGCCGGATACGCAGTATTTT. This codes for CASSARTGPDTQYF.

A few counts support this clonotype. V and J are TRBV18 and TRBJ2-1, with a tentative D call TRBD1 (5 bases). Germline CDR1 KGHSH, CDR2 LQKENI. The CDR3 extends over 17 amino acids. V was trimmed by 1 base and J by 3 bases, leaving 16 bases between them. This CDR3 reads CASSPRSVIGDYNEQFF. The DNA of the CDR3 is TGTGCCAGCTCACCACGTTCGGTTATAGGGGACTACAATGAGCAGTTCTTC.

The CDR3 DNA follows: TGTGCCAGCAGCTTAGGCGGGGGGCAGCAGTACTTC. Translating it yields CASSLGGGQQYF. This chain connects TRBV7-3 to TRBJ2-7, with 8 bases aligning to TRBD2. The CDR3 is made up of 12 amino acids. The ends lost 2 bases at V and 8 bases at J; junction bases unmatched: 2. Germline V CDR1 and CDR2: SGHTA, FQGTGA.

This clonotype has only a few counts. The V and J genes are TRBV7-9 and TRBJ2-4, with D tentatively TRBD1 (6 bases). The assigned J gene may be wrong: the sequence end matches TRBJ2-7 better. The CDR3 has 14 amino acids. Per the germline V gene, CDR1 is SEHNR and CDR2 is FQNEAQ (reference sequence). CDR3 in DNA: TGTGCCAGCAGCTCACAGGGATCCCACTACGAGCAGTACTTC. It specifies CASSSQGSHYEQYF.

The rearrangement links TRBV6-5 to TRBJ2-7; TRBD2 is a possible D gene (6 bases). The germline V gene encodes CDR1 MNHEY and CDR2 SVGAGI. The germline V and J ends were trimmed by 4 bases and 0 bases, with 13 bases remaining between them. This CDR3 contains 15 residues. The CDR3 coding sequence is TGTGCCAGCAGTTTTCTGACGCGGGACTCCTACGAGCAGTACTTC. Its protein is CASSFLTRDSYEQYF.